This TCR beta chain was recovered during a study of tumor-infiltrating lymphocytes in primary liver carcinoma. As for the study in general: Sample counts of productive TCRbeta reads spanned roughly 3.5 to 8 million; these counts were similar across tissue types. General study results and limits: The proportion of top clones found throughout all five tumor regions was only about 7.5-24%.

Germline loops: CDR1 MNHEY, CDR2 SVGAGI. Between the trimmed V and J ends, which lost 11 bases and 3 bases, there was a span of 26 bases. The CDR3 runs 18 residues. The investigators made TCR beta cDNA from roughly 0.55 ug total RNA, using a constant-region primer. Slightly modified ARM-PCR with three nested multiplex PCR rounds yielded TCR beta libraries. TRBV1-TRBV30 forward primers and a C-beta reverse primer were used in the first two PCR rounds, which each ran for approximately 11 cycles. MiXCR, run by TCRdb on the multiplex PCR reads, gives a single entry per CDR3 protein. The data hold 30,000 to 40,000 distinct CDR3 sequences, with 70% to 80% observed a single time. Bulk tissue was left unsorted, and RNA and DNA were co-extracted from 20-30 mg of it. Surgeons treated the primary liver carcinoma of the patients by surgical resection. On this clonotype: The antigen is not known.

This TCR came from a middle-aged man with primary liver carcinoma and hepatitis B virus infection. The chain is built from TRBV6-5 and TRBJ2-6, with D perhaps being TRBD1 or TRBD2 (7 bases each). The sample was liver tumor tissue from sampling region 4. Subset denoted: tumor region T4, right-lateral pole. CDR3 coding DNA: TGTGCCGGCACCCAGCGGGGACAGAGAATTGGTGGGGCCAACGTCCTGACTTTC. This encodes CAGTQRGQRIGGANVLTF.